Sequencing of this TCR beta chain was carried out in a study of Tregs in tolerant kidney transplant recipients. Study-wide findings and caveats: The most relevant donor-specific Treg TCRbeta repertoire apparently came from expansion with activated donor B cells.

TCRdb's table, derived via immunoSEQ multiplex PCR, lists solely in-frame clones and lacks some. The listing records around 2,000 clones. Per germline, CDR1 SGHAT and CDR2 FQNNGV. This CDR3 comprises 15 residues. Trimming removed 0 bases from V and 4 bases from J, with 11 bases in between. Worth noting for this clone: Its target is not known. The sequence runs out 3 residues before the end of the CDR3; the remainder is reconstructed from the germline J gene.

Recipient PBMCs carried a CFSE label and met irradiated graft donor PBMCs for less than 7 days before FACS sorting. The source of this sequence is a human patient who received a combined kidney and bone marrow transplant. This specimen was CD4+ T cells from blood cultured with allogeneic cells, taken before the transplant. The chain joins TRBV11-2 to TRBJ2-3, with a tentative D call TRBD1 (5 bases). The CDR3 is CASSLEAREPDTQYF. The sequenced part of the CDR3 DNA is TGTGCCAGCAGCTTAGAGGCCAGGGAACCAGATACG.